Listed below are T cell receptor beta chains from one sample, sequenced in a study of T cells in Graves' hyperthyroidism and ophthalmopathy. TCRdb fed the multiplex PCR reads into MiXCR, producing one record per CDR3 protein. Of 110,000 to 150,000 distinct CDR3 sequences listed, less than 25% were seen once; the top ten hold around 69%. Sequences were obtained from blood. The receptors originated from a woman between 50 and 59 years old with Graves' hyperthyroidism that later progressed to Graves' ophthalmopathy. CDR3s include the opening cysteine and the closing phenylalanine or tryptophan. The order of the fields is CDR3 protein, J gene, CDR3 length, V gene.

CDR3 protein: CASRVQRSSYGYTF; J gene: TRBJ1-2; CDR3 length: 14; V gene: TRBV28
CDR3 protein: CASSVGPGLSETQYF; J gene: TRBJ2-5; CDR3 length: 15; V gene: TRBV9
CDR3 protein: CSVRGGRGYTF; J gene: TRBJ1-2; CDR3 length: 11; V gene: TRBV29-1
CDR3 protein: CSVPTDPNEQFF; J gene: TRBJ2-1; CDR3 length: 12; V gene: TRBV29-1
CDR3 protein: CASGGISPRGLSPLHF; J gene: TRBJ1-6; CDR3 length: 16; V gene: TRBV12-3/TRBV12-4
CDR3 protein: CASSHNDVQPGGGYTF; J gene: TRBJ1-2; CDR3 length: 16; V gene: TRBV7-9
CDR3 protein: CSACCTGELFF; J gene: TRBJ2-2; CDR3 length: 11; V gene: TRBV20-1
CDR3 protein: CASSVLGDTQYF; J gene: TRBJ2-3; CDR3 length: 12; V gene: TRBV6-1
CDR3 protein: CAISERQAAGGYTF; J gene: TRBJ1-2; CDR3 length: 14; V gene: TRBV10-3
CDR3 protein: CASSFGSGRASDTQYF; J gene: TRBJ2-3; CDR3 length: 16; V gene: TRBV12-3/TRBV12-4
CDR3 protein: CSVMASGSGGELFF; J gene: TRBJ2-2; CDR3 length: 14; V gene: TRBV29-1
CDR3 protein: CASIRGGGAPYEQYF; J gene: TRBJ2-7; CDR3 length: 15; V gene: TRBV6-2/TRBV6-3
CDR3 protein: CASSPLAGPTDTQYF; J gene: TRBJ2-3; CDR3 length: 15; V gene: TRBV11-2
CDR3 protein: CASSPLRGNQPQHF; J gene: TRBJ1-5; CDR3 length: 14; V gene: TRBV18
CDR3 protein: CSARWRGMGGEVREQYF; J gene: TRBJ2-7; CDR3 length: 17; V gene: TRBV20-1
CDR3 protein: CASKRTDRSYEQYF; J gene: TRBJ2-7; CDR3 length: 14; V gene: TRBV6-1
CDR3 protein: CASSLVLAGLYNEQFF; J gene: TRBJ2-1; CDR3 length: 16; V gene: TRBV13
CDR3 protein: CSAARDRRGNYGYTF; J gene: TRBJ1-2; CDR3 length: 15; V gene: TRBV20-1
CDR3 protein: CASSQAPDRARYEQYF; J gene: TRBJ2-7; CDR3 length: 16; V gene: TRBV3-1
CDR3 protein: CASSYLSGNTDTQYF; J gene: TRBJ2-3; CDR3 length: 15; V gene: TRBV27
CDR3 protein: CASSQVQPWEKLFF; J gene: TRBJ1-4; CDR3 length: 14; V gene: TRBV3-1
CDR3 protein: CASSLRTSGTYNEQFF; J gene: TRBJ2-1; CDR3 length: 16; V gene: TRBV7-9
CDR3 protein: CASSQGAVANTEAFF; J gene: TRBJ1-1; CDR3 length: 15; V gene: TRBV3-1
CDR3 protein: CSATLRAGGGYNEQFF; J gene: TRBJ2-1; CDR3 length: 16; V gene: TRBV20-1
CDR3 protein: CASSLVAGDQPQHF; J gene: TRBJ1-5; CDR3 length: 14; V gene: TRBV5-5
CDR3 protein: CSVMTGTYEQYF; J gene: TRBJ2-7; CDR3 length: 12; V gene: TRBV29-1